This T cell receptor beta chain came from a study of blood T cell repertoires in COVID-19. For the study at large: There were acute and convalescent COVID-19 samples, and they came from the United States, Italy and Spain. T cells, B-cell-depleted T cells, or PBMCs supplied cDNA or gDNA.

CDR1 and CDR2 (germline): SGHDT, YYEEEE. V gave up 4 bases and J gave up 4 bases; unmatched junction bases: 12. The CDR3 is 16 residues long. In the original processing: Quantification of nucleated cells was approximated via reference gene primer amplification. Method: immunoSEQ multiplex PCR; TCRdb's copy keeps in-frame clones and lacks some. From that table come the V and J calls and clone size; the DNA was used to work out D and trimming. The table includes some 50,000 clones, 75% to 90% detected once. The chain recombines TRBV5-6 with TRBJ2-3; 7 bases map to TRBD2. The receptor was derived from a human donor in a cohort sampled during active COVID-19. The sequenced sample was peripheral blood. The CDR3 loop reads CASSLFGGSTPDTQYF. In nucleotides, the CDR3 is TGTGCCAGCAGCCTGTTTGGCGGGAGTACCCCAGATACGCAGTATTTT.